This T cell receptor (beta chain) was observed in a study of cytomegalovirus exposure and HLA in healthy donors. Trimming stripped 2 bases from V and 5 bases from J, with 16 bases between. From germline, CDR1 is MNHNY and CDR2 SVGAGI (reference sequence). The length of the CDR3 is 16 residues. With respect to this clone: Its antigen is undetermined.

Repertoires were generated with immunoSEQ multiplex PCR, while TCRdb's copy carries only in-frame clones and drops some. The sample lists some 140,000 clones; approximately 84% were seen once. Study conclusions and caveats: Cytomegalovirus status, reportedly, was diagnosed with high specificity and sensitivity by the classifier. Overall, roughly 150 TCR beta chains were annotated as cytomegalovirus-associated.

V is TRBV6-6 and J is TRBJ2-1, with a weak D call TRBD2 (6 bases). The sequence was obtained from a woman aged 25 to 45 in good health and CMV-seronegative. The sequencing sample was made of PBMCs. CDR3 sequence reads: CASSYPAGLGDNEQFF. The CDR3 DNA is TGTGCCAGCAGTTACCCGGCGGGACTCGGCGACAATGAGCAGTTCTTC.